Sequencing of this T cell receptor beta chain was carried out in a study of blood T cell repertoires in COVID-19. Overall study: The study drew acute and convalescent COVID-19 samples from the United States, Italy and Spain. T cells, B-cell-depleted T cells, or PBMCs supplied cDNA or gDNA.

Seattle participants joined during active infection and were tracked over time. Original processing notes: Estimation of nucleated cell counts was performed using reference gene primer amplification. TCRdb's copy holds only in-frame clones and misses some; the assay was immunoSEQ multiplex PCR. That table is the source of V, J and clone size, and D and trimming were worked out from the DNA. The data hold about 200,000 clones, with just under 85% observed a single time. This CDR3 is 15 amino acids long. V shed 0 bases and J 4 bases; nucleotides not matched to a gene: 5. Germline V gene lookup returns CDR1 LGHNA and CDR2 YNFKEQ. This clone appeared once.

Material: peripheral blood. The chain couples TRBV4-2 to TRBJ1-2; 7 nucleotides agree with TRBD1. The receptor was derived from a man in his 60s with COVID-19, enrolled during active disease. CDR3 nucleotides: TGTGCCAGCAGCCAAGACCGGGACAGCCTCTATGGCTACACCTTC. It codes for CASSQDRDSLYGYTF.